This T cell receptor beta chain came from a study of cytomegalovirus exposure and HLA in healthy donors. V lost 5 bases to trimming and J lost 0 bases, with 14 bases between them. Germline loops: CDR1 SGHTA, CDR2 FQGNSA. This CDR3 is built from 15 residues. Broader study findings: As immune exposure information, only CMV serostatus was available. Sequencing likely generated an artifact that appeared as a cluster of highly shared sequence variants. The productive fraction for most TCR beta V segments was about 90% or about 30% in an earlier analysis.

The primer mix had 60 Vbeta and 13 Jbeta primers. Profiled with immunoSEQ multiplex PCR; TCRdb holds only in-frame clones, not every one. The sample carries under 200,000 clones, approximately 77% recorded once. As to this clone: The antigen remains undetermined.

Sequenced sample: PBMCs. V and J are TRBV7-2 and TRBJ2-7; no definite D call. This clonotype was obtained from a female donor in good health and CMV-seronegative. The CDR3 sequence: CASSAPNGLSYEQYF. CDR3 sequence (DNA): TGTGCCAGCAGCGCCCCAAATGGCCTCTCCTACGAGCAGTACTTC.